This TCR beta chain stems from a study of T cell repertoires in cytomegalovirus infection. TCRdb re-analysed the reads in MiXCR, keeping a single row per CDR3 protein. This sample has about a million distinct CDR3 sequences; approximately 33% occur once, and the top ten carry over 10%. V lost 1 base, J lost 9 bases, and 10 bases stayed unmatched. Germline lookup yields CDR1 SGHTA and CDR2 FQGNSA. The CDR3 is 16 residues long. This clonotype was observed at least ten times. Its antigen is undetermined. The source of this sequence is a human donor in good health (CMV status not recorded). Some clones in this sample may be carry-over from other donors' samples. The chain uses TRBV7-2 and TRBJ2-1, with 9 bases lining up with TRBD2. Sequenced material: cultured CD8+ T cells from PBMCs, taken from culture after CMV antigen stimulation. Here the CDR3 DNA reads TGTGCCAGCAGCTTAGTGGGCGGGGGGGCGTTCAGTGAGCAGTTCTTC. Translation gives CASSLVGGGAFSEQFF.